This is a list of T cell receptor beta chains from one sample in a study of siplizumab effects on memory and regulatory T cells. Clones were read by immunoSEQ multiplex PCR, and TCRdb kept only the in-frame ones, dropping some. The repertoire includes 75,000 to 95,000 clones, 70% to 90% of them detected once, and 15% sits in the top ten. The sample comprised CD4+ T cells sorted from blood. These receptors were obtained from a human donor in good health. Each CDR3 is given with its conserved first and last residue. The D gene is left open where the match is weak. Some rows have no size entry. The others give once, few or many, or a class for an expanded clone.

cdr3_length j_call clone_size v_call d_call cdr3_nt cdr3_aa
15 TRBJ2-3 - TRBV30 - TGTGCCTGGAGCACCGGACGTCGGGGCACAGATACGCAGTATTTT CAWSTGRRGTDTQYF
15 TRBJ2-5 - TRBV7-9 - TGTGCCAGCAGCTCCTCACCAGGAAACCAAGAGACCCAGTACTTC CASSSSPGNQETQYF
12 TRBJ1-2 few TRBV28 - TGTGCCAGCAGTACCGCGGCGCTTGGCTACACCTTC CASSTAALGYTF
15 TRBJ2-1 - TRBV28 TRBD2 TGTGCCAGCAGTACAACTAGCGGGAGACCGGATGAGCAGTTCTTC CASSTTSGRPDEQFF
16 TRBJ2-2 - TRBV16 TRBD1 TGTGCCAGCAGCCCGCCCGGGACAGACTTCACCGGGGAGCTGTTTTTT CASSPPGTDFTGELFF
17 TRBJ2-2 - TRBV9 TRBD2 TGTGCCAGCAGCCCGACTGGCGGGAGGCCGTCAACCGGGGAGCTGTTTTTT CASSPTGGRPSTGELFF
15 TRBJ1-5 - TRBV6-6 - TGTGCCAGCAGGCTAATTGGCAGGGCTGATCAGCCCCAGCATTTT CASRLIGRADQPQHF
14 TRBJ2-1 - TRBV9 - TGTGCCAGCACCGGGGGAGCTCTGTACAATGAGCAGTTCTTC CASTGGALYNEQFF
16 TRBJ2-1 - TRBV18 TRBD2 TGTGCCAGCTCACCACTAGCGGGAGGGGGTTCTAATGAGCAGTTCTTC CASSPLAGGGSNEQFF
15 TRBJ1-1 - TRBV11-2 TRBD1 TGTGCCAGCAGCCCTAGGACAGGGGGGGTCACTGAAGCTTTCTTT CASSPRTGGVTEAFF
16 TRBJ2-3 - TRBV7-9 TRBD2 TGTGCCAGCAGCCCGAAACTAGCGGGGAGCACAGATACGCAGTATTTT CASSPKLAGSTDTQYF
16 TRBJ2-1 - TRBV30 - TGTGCCTGGAGTTCCCCCCGGGGCAGCTCCTACAATGAGCAGTTCTTC CAWSSPRGSSYNEQFF
15 TRBJ1-3 - TRBV28 TRBD1 TGTGCCAGCAGTTCTCCCGGGACAGCTGGAAACACCATATATTTT CASSSPGTAGNTIYF
16 TRBJ2-1 - TRBV7-9 TRBD2 TGTGCCAGCAGCTTATCTAGCGGGTACTCCTACAATGAGCAGTTCTTC CASSLSSGYSYNEQFF
15 TRBJ1-4 - TRBV5-4 - TGTGCCAGCAGCTTGAAAGCAGCAACTAATGAAAAACTGTTTTTT CASSLKAATNEKLFF
14 TRBJ2-3 - TRBV15 TRBD1 TGTGCCACCAGGCCACAGGGGGCAATAGATACGCAGTATTTT CATRPQGAIDTQYF
11 TRBJ2-7 - TRBV30 - TGTGCCTGGAGTGCAACCTACGAGCAGTACTTC CAWSATYEQYF
14 TRBJ2-7 - TRBV18 - TGTGCCAGCTCACCGAGTTCAGGGAGGCACGAGCAGTACTTC CASSPSSGRHEQYF
17 TRBJ2-2 - TRBV2 TRBD2 TGTGCCAGCACCAGGACTAGCGGGATTCGGAACACCGGGGAGCTGTTTTTT CASTRTSGIRNTGELFF
16 TRBJ2-5 - TRBV19 TRBD2 TGTGCCAGTAGTAACGGACTAGCGGGAGGGCCGGAGACCCAGTACTTC CASSNGLAGGPETQYF
15 TRBJ1-2 - TRBV14 TRBD1 TGTGCCAGCAGCCCGCGGACAGGGGGCTACTATGGCTACACCTTC CASSPRTGGYYGYTF
13 TRBJ1-2 - TRBV28 TRBD1 TGTGCCAGCCATCCCGGGACAGCCTATGGCTACACCTTC CASHPGTAYGYTF
15 TRBJ2-3 - TRBV7-9 - TGTGCCAGCAGCTTTCCCCAAAGGGGAACAGATACGCAGTATTTT CASSFPQRGTDTQYF
13 TRBJ2-2 - TRBV4-1 - TGCGCCAGTACTGGACTTAATTCCGGGGAGCTGTTTTTT CASTGLNSGELFF
16 TRBJ1-6 - TRBV13 - TGTGCCAGCAGCGGCCGACAGGAACTTTATAATTCACCCCTCCACTTT CASSGRQELYNSPLHF
14 TRBJ1-2 - TRBV25-1 - TGTGCCAGCAGTGATAACAGACGGGCTTATGGCTACACCTTC CASSDNRRAYGYTF
13 TRBJ1-1 - TRBV19 TRBD1 TGTGCCAGTAGTATCAGGGGGGGCCGCGAAGCTTTCTTT CASSIRGGREAFF
15 TRBJ2-3 - TRBV7-6 TRBD2 TGTGCCAGCAGCACTAGCGGGATTAGCACAGATACGCAGTATTTT CASSTSGISTDTQYF
14 TRBJ2-5 - TRBV6-6 - TGTGCCAGCAGTTACGGTGCGGGGATTGAGACCCAGTACTTC CASSYGAGIETQYF
12 TRBJ2-1 - TRBV4-3 - TGCGCCAGCAGCCAAGGGGTGGGAAAGCAGTTCTTC CASSQGVGKQFF
14 TRBJ2-2 - TRBV7-9 - TGTGCCAGCAGCCAGGAGGTCAACACCGGGGAGCTGTTTTTT CASSQEVNTGELFF
11 TRBJ2-1 - TRBV10-2 - TGCGCCAGCATCTCCCGTAATGAGCAGTTCTTC CASISRNEQFF
19 TRBJ2-1 - TRBV4-3 TRBD1 TGCGCCAGCAGCCAAGGCCAGGGGGTTGGTAGAGGTGGGCGCAATGAGCAGTTCTTC CASSQGQGVGRGGRNEQFF
14 TRBJ2-5 - TRBV18 - TGTGCCAGCTCGACCGGGCAGTTCATGGAGACCCAGTACTTC CASSTGQFMETQYF
14 TRBJ2-7 once TRBV6-5 TRBD1 TGTGCCAGCAGCCGAGGGACAGGGAGCTACGAGCAGTACTTC CASSRGTGSYEQYF
14 TRBJ1-5 - TRBV5-4 - TGTGCCAGCAGCATAGACAGTTCGAATCAGCCCCAGCATTTT CASSIDSSNQPQHF
17 TRBJ2-6 - TRBV12-5 - TGTGCTAGTGGTTTGGTACTAGGGGACACTGGGGCCAACGTCCTGACTTTC CASGLVLGDTGANVLTF
14 TRBJ1-3 - TRBV2 - TGTGCCAGCGTGCAGGGAGGGCCAGGAAACACCATATATTTT CASVQGGPGNTIYF
14 TRBJ2-3 - TRBV6-1 - TGTGCCAGCAGTGATAGCGGCCTCACAGATACGCAGTATTTT CASSDSGLTDTQYF
12 TRBJ2-7 - TRBV28 TRBD1 TGTGCCACCACCGGGACAGCATACGAGCAGTACTTC CATTGTAYEQYF
15 TRBJ1-2 - TRBV9 - TGTGCCAGCAGCGTATTTACAGACTCTAACTATGGCTACACCTTC CASSVFTDSNYGYTF
15 TRBJ1-5 - TRBV6-5 - TGTGCCAGCAGTTACTCTCGCCAGAGCAATCAGCCCCAGCATTTT CASSYSRQSNQPQHF
17 TRBJ2-1 - TRBV30 TRBD2 TGTGCCCAAACCCGGGACAAAGGACTAGCGGCCTACAATGAGCAGTTCTTC CAQTRDKGLAAYNEQFF
15 TRBJ2-7 - TRBV19 TRBD1 TGTGCCAGTACCCAAGGACAGGGGCCATCCTACGAGCAGTACTTC CASTQGQGPSYEQYF
15 TRBJ1-4 - TRBV29-1 - TGCAGCGGCGGGGGCGGGCCTGGGGCTAATGAAAAACTGTTTTTT CSGGGGPGANEKLFF
16 TRBJ2-3 - TRBV6-5 - TGTGCCAGCAGTTACTCGGCAGGGTGGAGGGGAGATACGCAGTATTTT CASSYSAGWRGDTQYF
11 TRBJ1-4 once TRBV7-8 - TGTGCCAGCAGCTTGAGAGAAAAACTGTTTTTT CASSLREKLFF
11 TRBJ2-1 - TRBV28 - TGTGCCAGCAGTTTAGGGAATGAGCAGTTCTTC CASSLGNEQFF
15 TRBJ2-7 - TRBV6-1 TRBD2 TGTGCCAGCAGACTTTCGGGACTAGCAAGCCACGAGCAGTACTTC CASRLSGLASHEQYF
14 TRBJ1-2 - TRBV14 - TGTGCCAGCAGCCCGAGGGGAAGAAACTATGGCTACACCTTC CASSPRGRNYGYTF
13 TRBJ2-7 - TRBV7-2 TRBD1 TGTGCCAGCAGCTCGGACAGGGGCTACGAGCAGTACTTC CASSSDRGYEQYF
14 TRBJ2-7 - TRBV6-5 TRBD2 TGTGCCAGCAGTCCTCGGCGGGAGTCCTACGAGCAGTACTTC CASSPRRESYEQYF
14 TRBJ2-7 - TRBV6-1 - TGTGCCAGCAGTTCGCCCCAGACAGGCTACGAGCAGTACTTC CASSSPQTGYEQYF
15 TRBJ2-2 - TRBV30 - TGTGCCTGGAGTGTACTGGCCCAGGGGACCGGGGAGCTGTTTTTT CAWSVLAQGTGELFF
12 TRBJ1-2 - TRBV25-1 - TGTGCCAGCAGTGACCCCTATTATGGCTACACCTTC CASSDPYYGYTF